The 3 T cell receptor beta chains reported below all come from one sample, sequenced in a study of T-cell memory formation after mild COVID-19. TCRdb reprocessed the 5' RACE reads with MiXCR, giving one entry per CDR3 protein. The sample has hundreds of thousands of distinct CDR3 sequences; around 15% are singletons. The sequenced material came from PBMCs or a T cell subset sorted from them (not recorded which). These receptors were obtained from a man younger than 35 who had mild COVID-19 (a few samples of this study predate the infection). Cell type and time point are not known.

J is TRBJ2-1 and V is TRBV12-3 or TRBV12-4; TRBD2 matches 13 bases. Unmatched junction bases numbered 1, after V lost 7 bases and J lost 4 bases. The CDR3 extends over 14 amino acids. CDR3: CASTTSGGYNEQFF. Written as DNA, the CDR3 is TGTGCCAGCACGACTAGCGGGGGGTACAATGAGCAGTTCTTC.

The chain couples TRBV24-1 to TRBJ2-5; D perhaps matches TRBD2 (6 bases). The CDR3 is 12 amino acids. Germline V lookup: CDR1 KGHDR, CDR2 SFDVKD. V shed 6 bases and J shed 4 bases, with 8 bases lying between them. The CDR3 bases are TGTGCCACCAGTCAGGGAGGAGAGACCCAGTACTTC. Translation gives CATSQGGETQYF.

This chain connects TRBV12-3 or TRBV12-4 to TRBJ1-1; D might be TRBD1 (5 bases). The CDR3 contains 14 residues. Trimming took off 5 bases at V and 1 base at J, with 11 bases between the two ends. The CDR3 loop reads CASSPGRSNTEAFF. The DNA of the CDR3 is TGTGCCAGCAGTCCAGGGAGGTCGAACACTGAAGCTTTCTTT.